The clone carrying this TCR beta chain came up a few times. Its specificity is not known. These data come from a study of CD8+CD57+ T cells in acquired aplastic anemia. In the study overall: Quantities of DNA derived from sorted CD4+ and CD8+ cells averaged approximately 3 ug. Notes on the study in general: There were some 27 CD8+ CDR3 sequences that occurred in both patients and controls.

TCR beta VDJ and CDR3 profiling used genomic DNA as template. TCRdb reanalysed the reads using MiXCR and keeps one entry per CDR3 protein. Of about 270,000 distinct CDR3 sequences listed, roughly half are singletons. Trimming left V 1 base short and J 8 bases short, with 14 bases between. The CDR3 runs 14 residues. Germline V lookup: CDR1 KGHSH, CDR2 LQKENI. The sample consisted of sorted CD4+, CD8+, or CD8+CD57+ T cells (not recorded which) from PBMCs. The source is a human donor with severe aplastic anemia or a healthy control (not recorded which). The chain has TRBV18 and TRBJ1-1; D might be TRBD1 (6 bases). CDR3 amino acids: CASSPRDNRVEAFF. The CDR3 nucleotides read TGTGCCAGCTCACCACGGGACAACCGCGTCGAAGCTTTCTTT.